The next 21 T cell receptor beta chains were all read from a single sample in a study of regulatory T cells in long-lasting Graves disease. Sample time point: newly diagnosed GD, antithyroid drugs for less than 3 months. From RNA extracted from PBMCs, the TCR library was made. iRepertoire HTBI primers and Arm-PCR of CDR3 regions built TCR beta libraries. Using its own MiXCR run on the multiplex PCR reads, TCRdb lists one record per CDR3 protein. The sample includes hundreds of thousands of distinct CDR3 sequences, roughly 13% seen only once; the top ten take 10%. The same data also went into a second study, on T cells in Graves' hyperthyroidism and ophthalmopathy.

Sequencing used peripheral blood mononuclear cells (PBMCs), obtained at new diagnosis, from a patient treated with antithyroid drugs. Receptor source: a man under 40 with Graves disease.

Comments on this clonotype: One end of the junction fails to match germline, which may point to a read error. The chain employs TRBV5-1 and TRBJ2-5, with 11 bases lining up with TRBD2. Per the germline V gene, CDR1 is SGHRS and CDR2 is YFSETQ. This CDR3 has 14 amino acids. The CDR3 spells CASSLGTSGESQYF. The CDR3 DNA reads TGTGCCAGCAGCTTAGGGACTAGCGGAGAGAGCCAGTACTTC. Looking up the rest from reference TRBV5-1 and TRBJ2-5 gives the full variable domain: KAGVTQTPRYLIKTRGQQVTLSCSPISGHRSVSWYQQTPGQGLQFLFEYFSETQRNKGNFPGRFSGRQFSNSRSEMNVSTLELGDSALYLCASSLGTSGESQYFGPGTRLLVL.

The chain couples TRBV30 to TRBJ2-3; no reliable D call. The ends were cut back, 7 bases at V and 4 bases at J, with 12 bases in the middle. This CDR3 spans 12 amino acids. Germline V gene lookup returns CDR1 GTSNPN and CDR2 SVGIG (reference sequence). The CDR3 DNA reads TGTGCCTTCTCGGAAGGGTCAGATACGCAGTATTTT. This encodes CAFSEGSDTQYF.

Comments on this clonotype: A much larger clone is a single base away; this may be a read error. V gene TRBV7-9 combines with J gene TRBJ1-3; weak D call: TRBD1 (6 bases). CDR1 and CDR2 (germline): SEHNR, FQNEAQ (reference sequence). This CDR3 region has 15 residues. V lost 2 bases, J lost 2 bases, and 10 bases lay in between. The CDR3 DNA reads TGTGCCAGCAGCTTATACAGGGAGCCTGGAAACACCATATATTTT. As protein: CASSLYREPGNTIYF.

V and J are TRBV5-1 and TRBJ2-5, with TRBD2 identical over 15 bases. Germline CDR1 reads SGHRS; CDR2 reads YFSETQ. The CDR3 sequence is 16 residues long. J gave up 7 bases and V 4 bases, and 8 bases lay outside the gene matches. For the CDR3, the DNA is TGCGCCAGCAGCACGGGACTAGCGGGAGGCGGGCGGACCCAGTACTTC. Its protein is CASSTGLAGGGRTQYF.

This clonotype was observed many times. V is TRBV13 and J is TRBJ2-5; TRBD2 matches at 9 bases. CDR1 and CDR2 from the germline V gene are PRHDT and FYEKMQ (reference sequence). The length of the CDR3 is 15 residues. The J segment lost 5 bases and the V segment lost 5 bases, leaving 9 bases of the junction unmatched. CDR3 DNA sequence: TGTGCCAGCAGCCCGCGCCGAGCGGGAGGTGAGACCCAGTACTTC. This encodes CASSPRRAGGETQYF.

The rearrangement joins TRBV27 to TRBJ2-4; D unclear. Germline V lookup: CDR1 MNHEY, CDR2 SMNVEV (reference sequence). Trimming left V 10 bases short and J 3 bases short, with 13 bases between. The CDR3 is made up of 13 amino acids. The CDR3 coding sequence is TGTGCCACCACGAGGCAGTACAAAAACATTCAGTACTTC. It encodes CATTRQYKNIQYF.

This clonotype was seen ten or more times. The chain uses TRBV20-1 and TRBJ2-5; D might be TRBD2 (5 bases). From germline, CDR1 is DFQATT and CDR2 SNEGSKA (reference sequence). The CDR3 spans 14 residues. V was clipped by 3 bases and J by 6 bases, with 17 bases between them. As DNA, the CDR3 is TGCAGTGCTAGCCACCCGGGATATTTGAAGACCCAGTACTTC. It is translated as CSASHPGYLKTQYF.

This clonotype was counted a few times. The chain has TRBV27 and TRBJ1-6; D gene uncertain. The ends were cut back, 8 bases at V and 9 bases at J, with 23 bases in the middle. Germline V CDR1 and CDR2: MNHEY, SMNVEV (reference sequence). The CDR3 has 16 amino acids. CDR3 coding DNA: TGTGCCAGCGGCCGGGAGTATGAACCCCGAGCTTCACCCCTCCACTTT. It specifies CASGREYEPRASPLHF.

The rearrangement joins TRBV13 to TRBJ2-7, with TRBD2 matching over 8 bases. The CDR3 consists of 15 residues. With V trimmed by 1 base and J by 4 bases, 6 bases remained unmatched. Germline V CDR1 and CDR2: PRHDT, FYEKMQ (reference sequence). The CDR3 protein is CASSLDREGRYEQYF. CDR3 bases: TGTGCCAGCAGCTTAGATCGGGAGGGCCGGTACGAGCAGTACTTC.

This clonotype was seen repeatedly, ten times or more. The chain recombines TRBV27 with TRBJ2-5; 7 positions agree with TRBD2. The germline V gene has CDR1 MNHEY and CDR2 SMNVEV (reference sequence). The CDR3 is made up of 16 amino acids. V lost 2 bases and J lost 5; bases outside the gene matches: 11. Here the CDR3 DNA reads TGTGCCAGCAGTTTACGGGCTAGCGGTACGAGGGAGACCCAGTACTTC. Translating it yields CASSLRASGTRETQYF.

The DNA of the CDR3 is TGTGCCAGCACATCCACTAGCGGGAGCAATGAGCAGTTCTTC. Translation: CASTSTSGSNEQFF. The rearrangement links TRBV7-9 to TRBJ2-1, with 11 bases identical to TRBD2. The CDR3 runs 14 residues. Germline loops: CDR1 SEHNR, CDR2 FQNEAQ (reference sequence). V lost 7 bases, J lost 6 bases, and 5 bases stayed unmatched. Variable domain in full (rest from reference TRBV7-9 and TRBJ2-1): DTGVSQNPRHKITKRGQNVTFRCDPISEHNRLYWYRQTLGQGPEFLTYFQNEAQLEKSRLLSDRFSAERPKGSFSTLEIQRTEQGDSAMYLCASTSTSGSNEQFFGPGTRLTVL.

This chain uses TRBV20-1 with TRBJ2-1; TRBD2 matches at 9 bases. The CDR3 is 16 amino acids. V lost 4 bases to trimming and J lost 9 bases; unmatched junction nucleotides: 16. The germline CDR1 and CDR2 sequences are DFQATT and SNEGSKA (reference sequence). CDR3 sequence: CSATSNIAGALAEQFF. The DNA of the CDR3 is TGCAGTGCTACAAGTAACATAGCGGGAGCCTTGGCTGAGCAGTTCTTC.

This clonotype was found many times. CDR3 sequence: CASTTGGGYEQYF. Here the CDR3 DNA reads TGTGCCAGCACTACGGGGGGGGGGTACGAGCAGTACTTC. The V call is TRBV28, the J call TRBJ2-7; the match to TRBD2 covers 8 bases. Per germline, CDR1 MDHEN and CDR2 SYDVKM. This CDR3 is built from 13 residues. Trimming took 7 bases from V and 4 from J; bases not matched to a gene: 6.

The sample holds a few counts of this clonotype. This sequence joins TRBV11-2 and TRBJ2-4; TRBD1 agrees at 10 bases. Germline lookup yields CDR1 SGHAT and CDR2 FQNNGV. The junction had 14 bases not matched to a gene; V was cut back by 1 base and J by 8 bases. The CDR3 loop spans 18 amino acids. The CDR3 loop is CASSLAAVTGGGMYIQYF. CDR3 DNA: TGTGCCAGCAGCTTAGCGGCAGTGACAGGGGGCGGTATGTACATTCAGTACTTC. The variable domain in full, with the rest retrieved from reference TRBV11-2 and TRBJ2-4, is EAGVAQSPRYKIIEKRQSVAFWCNPISGHATLYWYQQILGQGPKLLIQFQNNGVVDDSQLPKDRFSAERLKGVDSTLKIQPAKLEDSAVYLCASSLAAVTGGGMYIQYFGAGTRLSVL.

Details on this clonotype: This could be a read error, since a much larger clone is one nucleotide away. J is TRBJ2-7 and V is TRBV18; D tentatively reads TRBD1 or TRBD2 (5 bases each). Germline CDR1 is KGHSH and CDR2 is LQKENI. This CDR3 is 15 amino acids long. The CDR3 DNA sequence: TGTGCCAGCTTTCCGGGGCTCGCGTCGGTGTACGGGCAGTACTTC. Residues: CASFPGLASVYGQYF.

Only a few counts were recorded for this clonotype. Sequence at one end of the junction differs from germline and may be a read error. This chain connects TRBV27 to TRBJ2-1, with 7 bases fitting TRBD2. Germline CDR1 MNHEY, CDR2 SMNVEV (reference sequence). There are 15 residues in the CDR3. CDR3 DNA: TGTGCCGGCAGTTTAATATGGGAGGGATACAATGAGCAGTTCTTC. Translation: CAGSLIWEGYNEQFF.

This clonotype came up many times. V usage is TRBV27 and J usage is TRBJ1-4, with 7 nucleotides matching TRBD1. V gave up 5 bases and J gave up 6 bases; unmatched junction bases: 6. From germline, CDR1 is MNHEY and CDR2 SMNVEV (reference sequence). This CDR3 region has 14 residues. CDR3 DNA sequence: TGTGCCAGCAGTCCCCCGGGACAGCATGAAAAACTGTTTTTT. Translated, it gives CASSPPGQHEKLFF.

This clonotype occurred many times. The chain joins TRBV20-1 to TRBJ1-6, with a possible D match to TRBD1 (5 bases). Germline loops: CDR1 DFQATT, CDR2 SNEGSKA (reference sequence). V dropped 2 bases and J dropped 9 bases, with 14 bases sitting between them. This CDR3 has 14 amino acids. CDR3 sequence reads: CSARPTDGGSPLHF. The CDR3 coding sequence is TGCAGTGCTAGACCAACGGACGGGGGTTCACCCCTCCACTTT.

This clonotype was counted at least ten times. CDR3 sequence: CSATRRAGELFF. DNA of the CDR3: TGCAGTGCTACCCGGCGGGCCGGGGAGCTGTTTTTT. This chain uses TRBV20-1 with TRBJ2-2; D possibly corresponds to TRBD2 (5 bases). V was clipped by 4 bases and J by 6 bases, with 9 bases between them. CDR3 length: 12 residues. Germline CDR1 DFQATT, CDR2 SNEGSKA (reference sequence).

This clonotype was seen a few times. V is TRBV27 and J is TRBJ2-5; unclear D gene. The CDR3 loop spans 14 amino acids. The V gene lost 0 bases and the J gene lost 5 bases, with 10 bases spanning the gap. Germline CDR1 and CDR2: MNHEY and SMNVEV (reference sequence). The CDR3 nucleotides are TGTGCCAGCAGTTTATCGACCCCCTACGAGACCCAGTACTTC. Its translation is CASSLSTPYETQYF.

The genes are TRBV12-3 or TRBV12-4 and TRBJ1-5; 9 nucleotides line up with TRBD1. J lost 2 bases, V lost 3 bases, and 8 bases had no gene match. The CDR3 has 17 amino acids. The CDR3 loop is CASSLGQGGDRNQPQHF. CDR3 nucleotides: TGTGCCAGCAGTTTGGGACAGGGAGGGGACCGCAATCAGCCCCAGCATTTT.